The 15 T cell receptor beta chains below were found in one sample sequenced in a study of blood T cell repertoires in COVID-19. Profiling relied on immunoSEQ multiplex PCR, and the TCRdb table lists in-frame clones only, not all of them. The sample has almost 500,000 clones, more than 85% seen once; the top ten hold more than 7.5%. Sequenced material: PBMCs or T cells enriched from blood (not recorded which). Receptors originate from a woman aged 55-75 years who had recovered from COVID-19.

In its sample, this clone was seen a few times. The CDR3 region is CASSQALGAPLEQYF. For the CDR3, the DNA is TGCGCCAGCAGCCAAGCTCTTGGGGCGCCGCTCGAGCAGTACTTC. V is TRBV4-1 and J is TRBJ2-7, with a tentative D call TRBD1 (5 bases). The CDR3 extends over 15 amino acids. With 1 base removed from V and 6 bases from J, the gap between germline ends came to 16 bases. Germline CDR1 MGHRA, CDR2 YSYEKL.

This chain connects TRBV27 to TRBJ1-1; D not resolved. The CDR3 runs to 13 residues. The ends were cut back, 3 bases at V and 1 base at J, with 6 bases in the middle. From germline, CDR1 is MNHEY and CDR2 SMNVEV (reference sequence). The CDR3 DNA reads as TGTGCCAGCAGTTTTCCAGGGAACACTGAAGCTTTCTTT. It encodes CASSFPGNTEAFF.

The chain uses TRBV5-1 and TRBJ2-3; 13 bases agree with TRBD2. J lost 6 bases, V lost 6 bases, and 10 bases had no gene match. The CDR3 is made up of 16 amino acids. Germline-derived CDR1 and CDR2 are SGHRS and YFSETQ. CDR3 DNA: TGCGCCAGCACCTTAACTAGCGGGGGGGCCGATGATACGCAGTATTTT. Protein: CASTLTSGGADDTQYF.

The chain links TRBV2 to TRBJ2-3, with TRBD2 matching over 8 bases. J was trimmed by 2 bases and V by 4 bases; bases with no gene match: 5. The germline V gene has CDR1 SNHLY and CDR2 FYNNEI. There are 15 residues in the CDR3. This CDR3 is CASSASGGTTDTQYF. In DNA form, the CDR3 reads TGTGCCAGCAGTGCGAGCGGGGGTACCACAGATACGCAGTATTTT.

The rearrangement joins TRBV27 to TRBJ2-2; 8 bases agree with TRBD2. The CDR3 has 15 amino acids. Trimming at V came to 5 bases and at J to 5 bases, leaving 7 bases not matched to a gene. CDR1 and CDR2 (germline): MNHEY, SMNVEV (reference sequence). This chain's CDR3 is CASSPTSGLTGELFF. As DNA, the CDR3 is TGTGCCAGCAGTCCAACTAGCGGCCTAACCGGGGAGCTGTTTTTT.

This sequence joins TRBV19 and TRBJ2-1; D possibly corresponds to TRBD2 (6 bases). CDR3 length: 16 amino acids. V lost 4 bases and J lost 7, with 20 bases in between. The germline V gene encodes CDR1 LNHDA and CDR2 SQIVND (reference sequence). In DNA, the CDR3 is TGTGCCAGTAGTAGGGGGGACGGTCCCTTGCTAAATGAGCAGTTCTTC. It is translated as CASSRGDGPLLNEQFF.

The chain joins TRBV18 to TRBJ1-1; no firm D call. V was trimmed by 4 bases and J by 6 bases, leaving 6 bases between them. The CDR3 contains 11 residues. The germline gives CDR1 KGHSH, CDR2 LQKENI. For the CDR3, the DNA is TGTGCCAGCTCACAATATGCTGAAGCTTTCTTT. It specifies CASSQYAEAFF.

The CDR3 nucleotides are TGTGCCAGCAGCAAAGCCCGGAGGGATACCTACGAGCAGTACTTC. It is translated as CASSKARRDTYEQYF. J is TRBJ2-7 and V is TRBV21-1; TRBD2, the table's D call, was not compared with the DNA. TRBV21-1 is a pseudogene. The CDR3 spans 15 residues.

The genes are TRBV5-6 and TRBJ1-2; TRBD1 aligns across 8 bases. This CDR3 is 13 amino acids long. Germline lookup yields CDR1 SGHDT and CDR2 YYEEEE. Losses at the gene ends were 5 bases for V and 5 bases for J; bases not matched to a gene: 5. This CDR3 is CASRTQGGYGYTF. CDR3 nucleotide sequence: TGTGCCAGCAGGACACAGGGGGGTTATGGCTACACCTTC.

The rearrangement uses TRBV2 and TRBJ1-3; 8 bases agree with TRBD1. The CDR3 is 12 amino acids. V was clipped by 8 bases and J by 8 bases; unmatched bases: 5. CDR1 and CDR2 from the germline V gene are SNHLY and FYNNEI. CDR3 protein: CASGQGLDTIYF. As DNA, the CDR3 is TGTGCCAGCGGACAGGGTCTGGACACCATATATTTT. Combining the CDR3 with reference TRBV2 and TRBJ1-3 gives the whole variable domain EPEVTQTPSHQVTQMGQEVILRCVPISNHLYFYWYRQILGQKVEFLVSFYNNEISEKSEIFDDQFSVERPDGSNFTLKIRSTKLEDSAMYFCASGQGLDTIYFGEGSWLTVV.

This chain uses TRBV5-6 with TRBJ2-5; 12 nucleotides line up with TRBD1. CDR1 and CDR2 from the germline V gene are SGHDT and YYEEEE. The CDR3 is 17 amino acids. V was pared by 3 bases and J by 2 bases, with 8 bases of the junction left unmatched. For the CDR3, the DNA is TGTGCCAGCAGCTGGGGACAGGGGGCCTTCCGACAAGAGACCCAGTACTTC. Encoded protein: CASSWGQGAFRQETQYF.

This clone was seen a few times. The genes are TRBV10-1 and TRBJ1-2; 9 bases are shared with TRBD1. Germline V lookup: CDR1 WNHNN, CDR2 SYGVQD (reference sequence). The CDR3 contains 14 residues. V was clipped by 6 bases and J by 4 bases; unmatched bases: 6. CDR3 loop: CASSRDREGYGYTF. The CDR3 nucleotides read TGCGCCAGCAGCCGGGACAGGGAAGGCTATGGCTACACCTTC.

The chain has TRBV27 and TRBJ1-6; D might be TRBD1 (5 bases). This CDR3 is built from 22 residues. V lost 2 bases and J 0 bases, leaving 26 bases between the germline ends. The germline V gene has CDR1 MNHEY and CDR2 SMNVEV (reference sequence). CDR3 protein: CASSLLPESGTGDGSYNSPLHF. CDR3 nucleotides: TGTGCCAGCAGTTTACTACCGGAATCCGGGACGGGGGACGGCTCCTATAATTCACCCCTCCACTTT.

This sequence joins TRBV18 and TRBJ2-5, with 10 nucleotides matching TRBD2. V shed 0 bases, J shed 9 bases, and the junction held 7 bases outside the gene matches. From germline, CDR1 is KGHSH and CDR2 LQKENI. The CDR3 consists of 15 residues. The CDR3 coding sequence is TGTGCCAGCTCACCACCGTCCAGCGGGGGGGAGGCCCAGTACTTC. Amino acids: CASSPPSSGGEAQYF.

This chain links TRBV21-1 with TRBJ1-5; TRBD1 is the table's D call, not checked against the DNA. TRBV21-1 is shown as a pseudogene. This CDR3 contains 18 residues. This CDR3 is CASSKHRTGAWGNQPQHF. The CDR3 DNA is TGTGCCAGCAGCAAACACCGTACAGGGGCTTGGGGCAATCAGCCCCAGCATTTT.